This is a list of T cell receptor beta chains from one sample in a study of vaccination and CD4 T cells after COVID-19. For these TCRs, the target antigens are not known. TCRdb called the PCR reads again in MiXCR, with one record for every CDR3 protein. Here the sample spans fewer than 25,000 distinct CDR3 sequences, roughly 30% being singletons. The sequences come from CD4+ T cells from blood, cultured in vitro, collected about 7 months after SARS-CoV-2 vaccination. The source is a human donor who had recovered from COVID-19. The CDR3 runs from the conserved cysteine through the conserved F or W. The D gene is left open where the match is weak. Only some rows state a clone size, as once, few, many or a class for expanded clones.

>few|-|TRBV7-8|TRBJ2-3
CASSLSPRDTQYF
TGTGCCAGCAGCTTATCCCCACGAGATACGCAGTATTTT
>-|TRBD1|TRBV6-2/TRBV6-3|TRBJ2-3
CASSRPGQGTDTQYF
TGTGCCAGCAGTCGCCCGGGACAGGGGACAGATACGCAGTATTTT
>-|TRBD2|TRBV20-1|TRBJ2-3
CSAPMLAGGPDTQYF
TGCAGTGCCCCCATGCTAGCGGGTGGACCAGATACGCAGTATTTT
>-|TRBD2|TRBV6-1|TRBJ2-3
CASSATSRRDTQYF
TGTGCCAGCAGTGCGACTAGCAGGAGAGATACGCAGTATTTT
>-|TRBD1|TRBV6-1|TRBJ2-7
CASSTGTGDYEQYF
TGTGCCAGCAGCACCGGGACAGGGGACTACGAGCAGTACTTC
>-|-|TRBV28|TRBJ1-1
CASSGGRPNTEAFF
TGTGCCAGCAGTGGGGGCAGACCGAACACTGAAGCTTTCTTT
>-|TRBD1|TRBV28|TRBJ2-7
CASSLGQGADEQYF
TGTGCCAGCAGTTTGGGACAGGGGGCAGACGAGCAGTACTTC
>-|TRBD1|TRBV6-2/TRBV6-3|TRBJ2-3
CASSYGTGVTDTQYF
TGTGCCAGCAGTTACGGGACAGGGGTCACAGATACGCAGTATTTT
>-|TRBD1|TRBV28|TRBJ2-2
CASSQPGQDNLRGGELFF
TGTGCCAGCAGTCAACCGGGACAGGACAATCTCAGGGGCGGGGAGCTGTTTTTT
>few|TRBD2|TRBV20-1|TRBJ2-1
CSASNRLAGGREQFF
TGCAGTGCTAGTAACCGACTAGCGGGAGGGCGCGAGCAGTTCTTC
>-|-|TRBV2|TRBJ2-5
CASNPGGETQYF
TGTGCCAGCAATCCGGGTGGAGAGACCCAGTACTTC
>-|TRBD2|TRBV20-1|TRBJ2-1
CSAVPGLAGYNEQFF
TGCAGTGCTGTACCGGGACTAGCGGGGTACAATGAGCAGTTCTTC
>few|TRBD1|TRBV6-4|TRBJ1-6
CASSDLSGGTEYNSPLHF
TGTGCCAGCAGTGACCTTTCGGGGGGGACAGAATATAATTCACCCCTCCACTTT
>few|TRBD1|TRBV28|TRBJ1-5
CASSPNRDRDWDQPQHF
TGTGCCAGCAGCCCGAACCGCGACAGGGATTGGGATCAGCCCCAGCATTTT
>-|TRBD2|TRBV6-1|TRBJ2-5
CASRGLAGGGETQYF
TGTGCCAGCAGGGGACTAGCGGGAGGGGGGGAGACCCAGTACTTC
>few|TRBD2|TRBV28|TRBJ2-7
CASSLIGGGLAGLLYEQYF
TGTGCCAGCAGTTTAATCGGGGGGGGACTAGCGGGATTGTTGTACGAGCAGTACTTC
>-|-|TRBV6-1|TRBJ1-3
CASRTLRSGNTIYF
TGTGCCAGCAGAACTTTACGCTCTGGAAACACCATATATTTT
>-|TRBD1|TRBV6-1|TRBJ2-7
CASSGSRDRGFFFPYEQYF
TGTGCCAGCAGTGGATCCCGGGACAGGGGTTTCTTCTTCCCCTACGAGCAGTACTTC
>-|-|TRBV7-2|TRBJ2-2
CASSFSSGPNTGELFF
TGTGCCAGCAGCTTTAGCAGCGGGCCGAACACCGGGGAGCTGTTTTTT
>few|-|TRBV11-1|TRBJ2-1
CASSLGLRRSYNEQFF
TGTGCCAGCAGCCTCGGTTTGCGGAGGTCCTACAATGAGCAGTTCTTC
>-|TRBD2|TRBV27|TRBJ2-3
CASRPLAGVVVADTQYF
TGTGCCAGCCGCCCCCTAGCGGGAGTAGTCGTAGCAGATACGCAGTATTTT
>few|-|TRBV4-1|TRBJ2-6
CASSQDRGTGANVLTF
TGCGCCAGCAGCCAAGATCGGGGTACCGGGGCCAACGTCCTGACTTTC
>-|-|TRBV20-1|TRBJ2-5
CSARDIRELETQYF
TGCAGTGCTAGAGATATACGGGAACTTGAGACCCAGTACTTC